This T cell receptor beta chain was profiled in a study of T cells in Graves' hyperthyroidism and ophthalmopathy. TCR beta CDR3 region amplification was performed from RNA transcripts. In the first-round RT-PCR of the TCR CDR3, the HTBI primer set was used. One entry per CDR3 protein, called by TCRdb with MiXCR from the multiplex PCR reads. The sample records around 580,000 distinct CDR3 sequences, about 45% being singletons. Uncontrolled infection, other autoimmune disease, pregnancy and lactation each barred patients from inclusion. Clinical symptoms, serum thyroxine and TRAb, thyroid ultrasound and orbital computed tomography were used for the diagnoses. Study-level findings and limits: Blood held most thyroid clonotypes expanded above 0.001 frequency.

Trimming removed 5 bases at V and 4 bases at J, with 17 bases between. This CDR3 spans 15 amino acids. Concerning this clonotype: Its target is not known.

The chain joins TRBV12-3 or TRBV12-4 to TRBJ2-5; D may be TRBD2 (5 bases). This sequence originates from a woman aged 18-29 years with Graves' hyperthyroidism. The sample taken for sequencing was peripheral blood or thyroid tissue (not recorded which). For the CDR3, the DNA is TGTGCCAGCAGTGAATGGAGAGGGAGCACAGAGACCCAGTACTTC. Translation gives CASSEWRGSTETQYF.